These 11 T cell receptor beta chains came from one sample sequenced in a study of cytomegalovirus exposure and HLA in healthy donors. Sequencing was performed with immunoSEQ multiplex PCR; in TCRdb, only in-frame clones are kept and a portion is missing. The profile shows 150,000 to 200,000 clones, about 90% of them singletons. Material: PBMCs. These receptors were obtained from a woman under 30 in good health and CMV-seropositive.

The chain employs TRBV9 and TRBJ2-5, with D possibly TRBD1 on 5 matching bases. From germline, CDR1 is SGDLS and CDR2 YYNGEE. The CDR3 is 13 residues long. V was pared by 0 bases and J by 5 bases, with 8 bases between. The CDR3 DNA follows: TGTGCCAGCAGCGTAGAGGGGCCGGAGACCCAGTACTTC. It specifies CASSVEGPETQYF.

This chain links TRBV5-6 with TRBJ2-5, with D unresolved. Germline V gives CDR1 SGHDT, CDR2 YYEEEE. CDR3 length equals 16 residues. The V end lost 1 base, the J end lost 7 bases, and 20 bases lay between the germline ends. The CDR3 DNA reads TGTGCCAGCAGCTTGTCCATCAGCGTGCAATTGGTGACCCAGTACTTC. Translated, it gives CASSLSISVQLVTQYF.

The chain has TRBV18 and TRBJ2-7; 7 bases line up with TRBD1. The junction had 16 bases not matched to a gene; V was cut back by 6 bases and J by 2 bases. The CDR3 sequence is 17 residues long. Germline assignment: CDR1 KGHSH and CDR2 LQKENI. For the CDR3, the DNA is TGTGCCAGCTCCCCCGTGGTCGGGGACAGTCTTCCCTACGAGCAGTACTTC. Translated, it gives CASSPVVGDSLPYEQYF.

The rearrangement links TRBV2 to TRBJ2-5; a possible D gene is TRBD1 (6 bases). This CDR3 is 14 amino acids long. The ends were cut back, 2 bases at V and 4 bases at J, with 11 bases in the middle. Germline CDR1 and CDR2: SNHLY and FYNNEI. CDR3 coding DNA: TGTGCCAGCAGTGAAAGGAGACAGGCAGAGACCCAGTACTTC. Residues: CASSERRQAETQYF. Using reference TRBV2 and TRBJ2-5 for the parts outside the CDR3, the full variable domain is EPEVTQTPSHQVTQMGQEVILRCVPISNHLYFYWYRQILGQKVEFLVSFYNNEISEKSEIFDDQFSVERPDGSNFTLKIRSTKLEDSAMYFCASSERRQAETQYFGPGTRLLVL.

The chain carries TRBV7-6 and TRBJ2-2; weak D call: TRBD1 (6 bases). Looked up from germline, CDR1 is SGHVS and CDR2 is FNYEAQ. The CDR3 consists of 16 residues. The V end lost 2 bases, the J end lost 4 bases, and 14 bases lay between the germline ends. CDR3 DNA: TGTGCCAGCAGCTTATTTCAGGGGCCAGGCACCGGGGAGCTGTTTTTT. Amino acids: CASSLFQGPGTGELFF. The whole variable domain, filled in from reference TRBV7-6 and TRBJ2-2, reads GAGVSQSPRYKVTKRGQDVALRCDPISGHVSLYWYRQALGQGPEFLTYFNYEAQQDKSGLPNDRFSAERPEGSISTLTIQRTEQRDSAMYRCASSLFQGPGTGELFFGEGSRLTVL.

The J gene is TRBJ2-5, the V gene TRBV27, with 9 bases matching TRBD1. The germline V gene has CDR1 MNHEY and CDR2 SMNVEV (reference sequence). The CDR3 contains 15 residues. The junction had 5 bases not matched to a gene; V was cut back by 5 bases and J by 1 base. As DNA, the CDR3 is TGTGCCAGCAGTCGGTGGGACAGGGCCCAAGAGACCCAGTACTTC. The encoded protein is CASSRWDRAQETQYF.

The chain uses TRBV4-3 and TRBJ2-7; 7 bases agree with TRBD2. The length of the CDR3 is 15 residues. Germline V lookup: CDR1 LGHNA, CDR2 YSLEER. J gave up 0 bases and V 4 bases, and 6 bases lay outside the gene matches. This CDR3 is CASSRTLANSYEQYF. CDR3 nucleotide sequence: TGCGCCAGCAGCCGAACACTAGCGAACTCCTACGAGCAGTACTTC.

The rearrangement joins TRBV4-1 to TRBJ2-5, with D perhaps matching TRBD1 (6 bases). Germline CDR1 is MGHRA and CDR2 is YSYEKL. CDR3 length: 15 amino acids. Trimming removed 1 base at V and 1 base at J, with 10 bases between. The chain's CDR3 is CASSQADRSQETQYF. DNA for the CDR3: TGCGCCAGCAGCCAAGCTGACAGGTCCCAAGAGACCCAGTACTTC.

The genes are TRBV7-8 and TRBJ1-3, with TRBD1 matching over 7 bases. The trim removed 7 bases at V and 4 bases at J, leaving 4 bases unmatched. Germline values: CDR1 SGHVS, CDR2 FQNEAQ. The CDR3 is made up of 13 amino acids. Written as DNA, the CDR3 is TGTGCCAGCACCCCGGGACAGGGAAACACCATATATTTT. Translated, it gives CASTPGQGNTIYF.

The gene calls are TRBV29-1 and TRBJ1-1, with 7 bases fitting TRBD1. This CDR3 contains 13 residues. CDR1 is SQVTM and CDR2 is ANQGSEA in the germline V gene. V lost 2 bases, J lost 4 bases, and 4 bases stayed unmatched. The CDR3 DNA reads TGCAGCGTTGAAAGGGGGCTTTTCACTGAAGCTTTCTTT. It translates to CSVERGLFTEAFF.

This chain links TRBV4-2 with TRBJ2-3, with D possibly matching TRBD1 (6 bases). The V end was cut by 3 bases, the J end by 0 bases, with 13 bases between. Germline assignment: CDR1 LGHNA and CDR2 YNFKEQ. This CDR3 has 16 residues. The CDR3 sequence: CASSQGHSKSTDTQYF. In DNA form, the CDR3 reads TGTGCCAGCAGCCAGGGACATTCCAAAAGCACAGATACGCAGTATTTT.